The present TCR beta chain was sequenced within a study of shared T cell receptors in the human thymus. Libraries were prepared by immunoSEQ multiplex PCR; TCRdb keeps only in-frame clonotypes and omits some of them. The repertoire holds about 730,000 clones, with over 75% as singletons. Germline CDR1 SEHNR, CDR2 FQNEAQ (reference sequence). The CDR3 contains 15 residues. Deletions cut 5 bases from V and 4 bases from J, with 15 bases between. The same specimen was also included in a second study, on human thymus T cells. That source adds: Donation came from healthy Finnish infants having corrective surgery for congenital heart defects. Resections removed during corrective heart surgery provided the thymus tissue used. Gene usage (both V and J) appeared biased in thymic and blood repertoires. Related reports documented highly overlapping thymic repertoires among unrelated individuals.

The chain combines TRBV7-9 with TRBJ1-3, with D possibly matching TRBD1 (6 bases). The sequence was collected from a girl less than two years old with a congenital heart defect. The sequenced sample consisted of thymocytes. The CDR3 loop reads CASSPQQGPGNTIYF. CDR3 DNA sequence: TGTGCCAGCAGCCCCCAACAGGGCCCAGGAAACACCATATATTTT.